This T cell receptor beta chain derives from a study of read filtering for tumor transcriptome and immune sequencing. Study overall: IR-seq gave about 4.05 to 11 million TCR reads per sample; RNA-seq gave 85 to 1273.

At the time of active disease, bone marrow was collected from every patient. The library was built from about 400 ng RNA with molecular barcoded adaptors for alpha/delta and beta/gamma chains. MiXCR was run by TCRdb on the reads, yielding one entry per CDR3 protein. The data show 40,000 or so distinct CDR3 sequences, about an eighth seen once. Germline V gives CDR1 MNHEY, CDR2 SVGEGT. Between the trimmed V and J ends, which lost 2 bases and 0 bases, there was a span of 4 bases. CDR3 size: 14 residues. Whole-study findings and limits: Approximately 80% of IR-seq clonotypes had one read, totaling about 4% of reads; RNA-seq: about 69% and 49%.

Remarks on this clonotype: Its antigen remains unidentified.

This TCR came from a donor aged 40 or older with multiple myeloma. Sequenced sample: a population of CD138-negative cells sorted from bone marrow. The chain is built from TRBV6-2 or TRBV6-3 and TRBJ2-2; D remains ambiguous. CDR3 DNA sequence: TGTGCCAGCAGTTACCCATCGAACACCGGGGAGCTGTTTTTT. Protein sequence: CASSYPSNTGELFF.